One and the same sample provided the 14 T cell receptor beta chains below, sequenced in a study of tissue T cells after allogeneic stem cell transplantation. Profiled with immunoSEQ multiplex PCR; TCRdb holds only in-frame clones, not every one. The data show 40,000 to 60,000 clones, around 69% seen once. Sequencing used sorted cells pooled from one or two spleens. All receptors derive from a pool of C57BL/6 mice in good health.

This clone was counted once. Germline and genes here are mouse. The missing CDR3 end, 1 residue past where the read stops, is filled in from the germline J gene. J is TRBJ2-2 and V is TRBV13-2; 7 positions agree with TRBD1. The trim removed 0 bases at V and 1 base at J, leaving 3 bases unmatched. This CDR3 spans 16 amino acids. From germline, CDR1 is NNHNN and CDR2 SYGAGS (reference sequence). The chain's CDR3 is CASGDAWDRNTGQLYF. Partial CDR3 DNA: TGTGCCAGCGGTGATGCTTGGGACAGAAACACCGGGCAGCTCTAC.

Regarding this clone: Gene names follow the mouse nomenclature. The CDR3 spells CASSFATGGTTLYF. The CDR3 DNA, read in part, is TGTGCCAGCAGTTTTGCGACAGGGGGGACGACCTTGTAC. This chain connects TRBV15 to TRBJ2-4, with TRBD1 matching 9 bases. Coverage ceases 1 residue before the CDR3 finishes, and the germline J gene fills in the end. The V gene end was trimmed by 3 bases and the J gene end by 9 bases; junction bases not matched to a gene: 7. The germline V gene encodes CDR1 SGHND and CDR2 FRSKSL. This CDR3 has 14 amino acids. Using reference TRBV15 and TRBJ2-4 for the parts outside the CDR3, the full variable domain is DAGVTQTPRHEVAEKGQTIILKCEPVSGHNDLFWYRQTKIQGLELLSYFRSKSLMEDGGAFKDRFKAEMLNSSFSTLKIQPTEPKDSAVYLCASSFATGGTTLYFGAGTRLSVL.

With regard to this clone: Gene names are the mouse ones. The read falls 1 residue short of the CDR3 end, and the missing part is taken from the germline J gene. The rearrangement joins TRBV1 to TRBJ1-5; D may be TRBD1 (5 bases). V shed 1 base and J shed 3 bases, with 7 bases lying between them. CDR3 length equals 14 residues. CDR1 and CDR2 (germline): NSQYPW, LRSPGD (reference sequence). CDR3 DNA (partial): TGCACCTGCAGTGCAGCCAGGGTCAACCAGGCTCCGCTT. Amino acid sequence: CTCSAARVNQAPL. The whole CDR3 protein is CTCSAARVNQAPLF.

Details on this clone: The gene names given are mouse names. With the read ending 1 residue before the CDR3 end, the germline J gene is used to fill in that end. The V and J genes are TRBV1 and TRBJ2-3; 7 bases are a match to TRBD1. V gave up 6 bases and J gave up 1 base; unmatched junction bases: 7. From germline, CDR1 is NSQYPW and CDR2 LRSPGD (reference sequence). This CDR3 is 15 amino acids long. This chain's CDR3 is CTCRGFTGGAETLYF. The sequenced part of the CDR3 DNA is TGCACCTGCAGGGGGTTTACAGGGGGTGCAGAAACGCTGTAT.

This clone turned up a few times. All gene names here are mouse names. The CDR3 end is not reached by the read, which stops 1 residue before it; the germline J gene fills it in. The genes are TRBV19 and TRBJ2-2; 9 bases map to TRBD2. V lost 6 bases and J lost 0; bases outside the gene matches: 3. This CDR3 is built from 15 residues. Germline CDR1 is FNHDT and CDR2 is SITEND (reference sequence). The CDR3 region is CASTRLGANTGQLYF. The sequenced part of the CDR3 DNA is TGTGCCAGCACCCGACTGGGGGCAAACACCGGGCAGCTCTAC.

A note on this clone: Mouse gene names apply. Read coverage stops 1 residue before the CDR3 terminus; the germline J gene supplies the remainder. The chain uses TRBV1 and TRBJ1-1; D gene ambiguous. The CDR3 covers 12 residues. Germline lookup yields CDR1 NSQYPW and CDR2 LRSPGD (reference sequence). Trimming left V 1 base short and J 4 bases short, with 4 bases between. Here the CDR3 reads CTCSAGGTEVFF. The CDR3 DNA, read in part, is TGCACCTGCAGTGCAGGGGGCACAGAAGTCTTC.

Notes on this clone: The gene symbols are mouse symbols. The CDR3 here is CASSYRSAQAPLF. The sequenced part of the CDR3 DNA is TGTGCCAGCAGTTACAGGAGCGCCCAGGCTCCGCTT. The chain links TRBV15 to TRBJ1-5; D perhaps matches TRBD1 (5 bases). The CDR3 goes on 1 residue after the read ends, and that part is filled in from the germline J gene. CDR3 length: 13 amino acids. CDR1 is SGHND and CDR2 is FRSKSL in the germline V gene. Trimming pared 4 bases from V and 6 bases from J, leaving 10 bases between.

With regard to this clone: Each gene name is a mouse one. CDR3 sequence reads: CASSPRGGYAEQFF. The part of the CDR3 DNA that was read is TGTGCCAGCAGCCCCCGCGGGGGGTATGCTGAGCAGTTC. The genes are TRBV3 and TRBJ2-1; weak D call: TRBD2 (6 bases). The read terminates 1 residue before the CDR3 end, so the remaining end is supplied by the germline J gene. The CDR3 totals 14 residues. V lost 5 bases and J 4 bases, leaving 12 bases between the germline ends. The germline gives CDR1 SNHLY, CDR2 FYNGKV (reference sequence).

Comment on this clone: Gene names denote mouse genes. The read terminates 1 residue ahead of where the CDR3 ends, so the germline J gene completes it. V and J are TRBV3 and TRBJ1-2; a weak D match, TRBD1 (6 bases). Germline CDR1 reads SNHLY; CDR2 reads FYNGKV (reference sequence). V was pared by 6 bases and J by 0 bases, with 8 bases between. The CDR3 length is 13 residues. The CDR3 DNA, read in part, is TGTGCCAGCAGAAGGACAGCAAACTCCGACTACACC. The encoded protein is CASRRTANSDYT. The full CDR3 protein reads CASRRTANSDYTF.

About this clone itself: All gene names here are mouse names. CDR3 DNA, as far as it was read: TGTGCCAGCAGGACCTTACGGGACAACTATGAACAGTAC. This gives the protein CASRTLRDNYEQY. The CDR3 in full is CASRTLRDNYEQYF. The gene calls are TRBV13-3 and TRBJ2-7, with D perhaps TRBD1 (6 bases). The CDR3 is cut off 1 residue early in the read; its end comes from the germline J gene. CDR1 is NNHDY, CDR2 SYVADS, per germline. V shed 5 bases and J shed 3 bases, with 15 bases lying between them. CDR3 length equals 14 residues.

A few counts support this clone. Here the gene names and germline are mouse. The CDR3 is cut off 1 residue early in the read; its end comes from the germline J gene. The chain combines TRBV13-2 with TRBJ1-1; D is unresolved. Trimming pared 0 bases from V and 0 bases from J, leaving 3 bases between. Germline V gene sequence: CDR1 NNHNN, CDR2 SYGAGS (reference sequence). The CDR3 contains 13 residues. The covered CDR3 bases are TGTGCCAGCGGTGATGGGACAAACACAGAAGTCTTC. Its translation is CASGDGTNTEVF. From start to end, the CDR3 is CASGDGTNTEVFF.

This clone was found a few times. Any gene name here is a mouse gene name. The DNA ends 1 residue before the CDR3 does, and the rest of the CDR3 is filled in from the germline J gene. The V call is TRBV19, the J call TRBJ2-3; 11 positions agree with TRBD2. With 2 bases clipped from V and 1 base from J, the junction kept 3 bases outside the gene matches. Germline V gives CDR1 FNHDT, CDR2 SITEND (reference sequence). CDR3 length: 16 amino acids. CDR3 region: CASSITGGAGAETLYF. The DNA read from the CDR3 is TGTGCCAGCAGTATTACTGGGGGGGCGGGTGCAGAAACGCTGTAT.

In regard to this clone: The genes are named according to mouse. From the germline J gene comes the end of the CDR3, since the read stops 1 residue before it. The chain links TRBV31 to TRBJ1-1, with 11 nucleotides matching TRBD1. The J segment lost 4 bases and the V segment lost 5 bases, leaving 0 bases of the junction unmatched. The CDR3 is 12 amino acids. CDR1 GKSSPN and CDR2 SITVG come from the germline V gene. The CDR3: CAWGTGGTEVFF. CDR3 bases read: TGTGCCTGGGGGACAGGGGGCACAGAAGTCTTC.

This clone has only a few counts. Gene names are mouse gene names. The CDR3 end lies 1 residue beyond the end of the read and is filled in from the germline J gene. At the DNA level, this CDR3 is encoded by other sequences in the same sample as well. The genes are TRBV16 and TRBJ2-7; D is uncertain. Germline V gives CDR1 SGHSA, CDR2 FRNQAP. V was shortened by 0 bases and J by 3 bases, with 3 bases between the two germline ends. The CDR3 is made up of 12 amino acids. CDR3 residues: CASSLDSYEQYF. CDR3 DNA (partial): TGTGCAAGCAGCTTAGACAGCTATGAACAGTAC.